Following are 28 T cell receptor beta chains from one sample sequenced in a study of Graves' ophthalmopathy and Graves' hyperthyroidism (dated by TCRdb to 2016 to 2019). Sequencer: Illumina HiSeq 2000. For repertoire sequencing, TCR beta CDR3 regions were amplified from RNA transcripts. A first-round RT-PCR used HTBI primers with the Qiagen OneStep RT-PCR kit, followed by a second-round multiplex PCR, size selection and purification. TCRdb took the public reads, trimmed them with fastp at Q25, ran MiXCR for clone calling and kept in-frame beta chains. Identical CDR3 proteins give one entry, which carries the most common genes and DNA. In all, the sample holds fewer than 400,000 distinct CDR3 sequences, and approximately 20% of those were seen once. About 1.6% of the sample belongs to the ten largest clones. Sequencing was done on a sample of peripheral blood. These receptors all stem from a woman aged 18-29 years with Graves' ophthalmopathy. Donor details come from another sample of the same person, matched by shared clones.

The chain employs TRBV30 and TRBJ2-7; 11 bases are a match to TRBD1. This CDR3 region has 13 residues. J lost 6 bases, V lost 0 bases, and 1 base had no gene match. Germline V gene lookup returns CDR1 GTSNPN and CDR2 SVGIG (reference sequence). The CDR3 region is CAWSVGQGVEQYF. As DNA, the CDR3 is TGTGCCTGGAGTGTGGGACAGGGGGTCGAGCAGTACTTC.

This clonotype was observed many times. The rearrangement links TRBV6-5 to TRBJ2-7; either TRBD1 or TRBD2 may fit D (5 bases each). Germline assignment: CDR1 MNHEY and CDR2 SVGAGI. V was shortened by 2 bases and J by 0 bases, with 17 bases between the two germline ends. CDR3 length: 17 amino acids. In nucleotides, the CDR3 is TGTGCCAGCAGTTACCTTAACCGGGACCGCCTCTCCTACGAGCAGTACTTC. It specifies CASSYLNRDRLSYEQYF.

The table lists this clonotype with many counts. V usage is TRBV30 and J usage is TRBJ2-7; D may match TRBD1 or TRBD2 (5 bases each). The germline V and J ends were trimmed by 0 bases and 2 bases, with 14 bases remaining between them. This CDR3 contains 15 residues. Germline CDR1 GTSNPN, CDR2 SVGIG (reference sequence). The CDR3 protein is CAWSVKGDRAYEQYF. The CDR3 region has the DNA TGTGCCTGGAGTGTAAAAGGGGACCGAGCCTACGAGCAGTACTTC.

Many counts were recorded for this clonotype. The chain carries TRBV6-5 and TRBJ2-7; D gene unclear. The CDR3 totals 11 residues. Germline CDR1 is MNHEY and CDR2 is SVGAGI. Trimming shortened V by 10 bases and J by 5 bases, and 12 bases separated the two germline ends. CDR3 amino acids: CAITDGDEQYF. In DNA form, the CDR3 reads TGTGCCATTACGGACGGAGACGAGCAGTACTTC.

In its sample, this clonotype was seen many times. The chain is built from TRBV7-2 and TRBJ1-2; D is perhaps TRBD1 (5 bases). V gave up 4 bases and J gave up 3 bases, with 12 bases separating them. The CDR3 is 14 amino acids. The germline CDR1 and CDR2 sequences are SGHTA and FQGNSA. As DNA, the CDR3 is TGTGCCAGCAGCTCAGGGCTTTGGGACTATGGCTACACCTTC. Its translation: CASSSGLWDYGYTF.

The CDR3 here is CAISESTGISPLHF. The CDR3 nucleotides are TGTGCCATCAGTGAGTCGACAGGGATTTCACCCCTCCACTTT. This rearrangement joins TRBV10-3 to TRBJ1-6, with 7 positions matching TRBD1. Looked up from germline, CDR1 is ENHRY and CDR2 is SYGVKD. The CDR3 consists of 14 residues. V was clipped by 0 bases and J by 9 bases; unmatched bases: 2.

This clonotype was recorded a few times. The V call is TRBV7-3, the J call TRBJ2-7, with TRBD1 matching over 7 bases. CDR3 length: 14 amino acids. CDR1 SGHTA and CDR2 FQGTGA come from the germline V gene. The trim removed 5 bases at V and 5 bases at J, leaving 9 bases unmatched. The CDR3 region has the DNA TGTGCCAGCAGCCCCTCGGGACAGTCCCACGAGCAGTACTTC. Its protein product is CASSPSGQSHEQYF. Based on the CDR3 plus reference TRBV7-3 and TRBJ2-7, the full variable domain is GAGVSQTPSNKVTEKGKYVELRCDPISGHTALYWYRQSLGQGPEFLIYFQGTGAADDSGLPNDRFFAVRPEGSVSTLKIQRTERGDSAVYLCASSPSGQSHEQYFGPGTRLTVT.

This clonotype was counted at least ten times. The chain employs TRBV28 and TRBJ1-6, with D tentatively TRBD1 (5 bases). V was clipped by 1 base and J by 7 bases, with 14 bases between them. CDR1 is MDHEN and CDR2 is SYDVKM in the germline V gene. The CDR3 length is 16 residues. DNA of the CDR3: TGTGCCAGCAGTTTATTTAGCGGGACGGGAAATTCACCCCTCCACTTT. As protein: CASSLFSGTGNSPLHF.

This clonotype was observed at least ten times. The CDR3 protein is CATSIPGLAETQYF. The CDR3, as DNA: TGTGCCACCAGCATTCCGGGACTAGCGGAGACCCAGTACTTC. The V and J genes are TRBV15 and TRBJ2-5; 10 bases agree with TRBD2. Germline V lookup: CDR1 LNHNV, CDR2 YYDKDF (reference sequence). This CDR3 has 14 residues. J was trimmed by 5 bases and V by 4 bases; bases with no gene match: 4.

Many counts were recorded for this clonotype. This chain joins TRBV12-3 or TRBV12-4 and TRBJ1-1; D possibly corresponds to TRBD1 (6 bases). The CDR3 length is 14 residues. Trimming left V 8 bases short and J 1 base short, with 14 bases between. CDR3: CASSRTQGNTEAFF. CDR3 nucleotide sequence: TGTGCCAGCTCTAGGACACAGGGGAACACTGAAGCTTTCTTT.

There are many counts of this clonotype. The chain is built from TRBV29-1 and TRBJ2-7; 12 nucleotides align to TRBD1. The CDR3 is 13 residues long. Germline V gives CDR1 SQVTM, CDR2 ANQGSEA. The ends lost 4 bases at V and 4 bases at J; junction bases unmatched: 2. CDR3 region: CSVGGQGAYEQYF. CDR3 nucleotide sequence: TGCAGCGTTGGGGGACAGGGGGCTTACGAGCAGTACTTC.

This clonotype was seen ten or more times. This chain links TRBV19 with TRBJ1-1; D is unresolved. The CDR3 has 13 residues. Germline-derived CDR1 and CDR2 are LNHDA and SQIVND (reference sequence). With 7 bases removed from V and 1 base from J, the gap between germline ends came to 10 bases. Here the CDR3 DNA reads TGTGCCAGTAAGAGGGCGGCGAACACTGAAGCTTTCTTT. This sequence encodes CASKRAANTEAFF. The full variable domain, in which reference TRBV19 and TRBJ1-1 provide the parts outside the CDR3, is DGGITQSPKYLFRKEGQNVTLSCEQNLNHDAMYWYRQDPGQGLRLIYYSQIVNDFQKGDIAEGYSVSREKKESFPLTVTSAQKNPTAFYLCASKRAANTEAFFGQGTRLTVV.

This clonotype has a count of ten or more. The J gene is TRBJ2-7, the V gene TRBV11-2; weak D call: TRBD1 (6 bases). V dropped 3 bases and J dropped 6 bases, with 12 bases sitting between them. CDR3 length: 13 amino acids. Germline-derived CDR1 and CDR2 are SGHAT and FQNNGV. The DNA for the CDR3 is TGTGCCAGCAGCTTGAGTAGGGGGATCGAGCAGTACTTC. Amino acid sequence: CASSLSRGIEQYF.

This clonotype has a count of ten or more. The chain combines TRBV27 with TRBJ2-7; perhaps TRBD1 as D (5 bases). Germline V CDR1 and CDR2: MNHEY, SMNVEV (reference sequence). Trimming cost V 0 bases and J 2 bases, with 11 bases left between them. This CDR3 region has 15 residues. CDR3 sequence (DNA): TGTGCCAGCAGTTTATCGCAGGGTTGTACCTACGAGCAGTACTTC. It encodes CASSLSQGCTYEQYF.

This clonotype occurred many times. This chain joins TRBV12-3 or TRBV12-4 and TRBJ2-2, with 12 bases that match TRBD2. J gave up 0 bases and V 10 bases, and 6 bases lay outside the gene matches. This CDR3 comprises 16 residues. The CDR3 bases are TGTGCCACTCCCAGACTAGCGGGGGCGAACACCGGGGAGCTGTTTTTT. This encodes CATPRLAGANTGELFF.

The sample holds many counts of this clonotype. The chain employs TRBV20-1 and TRBJ2-7; 7 bases are shared with TRBD1. Germline V gene lookup returns CDR1 DFQATT and CDR2 SNEGSKA (reference sequence). CDR3 length: 14 amino acids. J lost 4 bases, V lost 6 bases, and 12 bases had no gene match. The CDR3 region is CSARNRQGRYEQYF. For the CDR3, the DNA is TGCAGTGCCCGAAACCGACAGGGTCGGTACGAGCAGTACTTC.

This clonotype came up many times. The chain carries TRBV7-2 and TRBJ2-7; D might be TRBD1 or TRBD2, each matching 5 bases. Trimming removed 5 bases at V and 7 bases at J, with 12 bases between. In germline, CDR1 is SGHTA, CDR2 FQGNSA. CDR3 size: 12 residues. The CDR3 loop is CASSPGGVEQYF. The CDR3 bases are TGTGCCAGCAGCCCTGGGGGAGTGGAGCAGTACTTC. Based on the CDR3 plus reference TRBV7-2 and TRBJ2-7, the full variable domain is GAGVSQSPSNKVTEKGKDVELRCDPISGHTALYWYRQSLGQGLEFLIYFQGNSAPDKSGLPSDRFSAERTGGSVSTLTIQRTQQEDSAVYLCASSPGGVEQYFGPGTRLTVT.

This clonotype has ten or more counts. The rearrangement uses TRBV27 and TRBJ1-5; D is uncertain. Germline CDR1 and CDR2: MNHEY and SMNVEV (reference sequence). V was clipped by 8 bases and J by 4 bases, with 15 bases between them. The CDR3 is made up of 14 amino acids. This CDR3 reads CASAPALMNQPQHF. CDR3 bases: TGTGCCAGCGCGCCCGCGTTGATGAATCAGCCCCAGCATTTT.

This clonotype came up many times. This chain joins TRBV19 and TRBJ2-7, with 9 bases matching TRBD1. The CDR3 spans 15 residues. The germline gives CDR1 LNHDA, CDR2 SQIVND (reference sequence). V trimming: 4 bases; J trimming: 6 bases; junction bases outside the gene matches: 10. Here the CDR3 DNA reads TGTGCCAGTAGTAGCCCGGGACAGGGAAAGGCCGAGCAGTACTTC. Protein sequence: CASSSPGQGKAEQYF.

This clonotype was observed at least ten times. The rearrangement joins TRBV28 to TRBJ1-2, with D possibly matching TRBD1 (5 bases). Trimming left V 7 bases short and J 8 bases short, with 11 bases between. Germline V gene lookup returns CDR1 MDHEN and CDR2 SYDVKM. This CDR3 spans 11 amino acids. DNA of the CDR3: TGTGCCAGCAATCGACAGTCCGGCTACACCTTC. Translated, it gives CASNRQSGYTF.

This clonotype occurred many times. The chain is built from TRBV6-2 or TRBV6-3 and TRBJ2-7, with D possibly being TRBD1 (6 bases). The V end lost 5 bases, the J end lost 6 bases, and 11 bases lay between the germline ends. CDR3 length: 12 residues. From germline, CDR1 is MNHEY and CDR2 SVGEGT. CDR3 DNA: TGTGCCAGCAGTCCACAGGGACGCGAGCAGTACTTC. It codes for CASSPQGREQYF.

This clonotype appeared many times. J is TRBJ2-4 and V is TRBV19, with a tentative D call TRBD2 (5 bases). The CDR3 consists of 14 residues. Germline V CDR1 and CDR2: LNHDA, SQIVND (reference sequence). V was trimmed by 5 bases and J by 8 bases, leaving 16 bases between them. CDR3 nucleotides: TGTGCCAGTAGTCCCCGGACCCCGGAGGACATTCAGTACTTC. It specifies CASSPRTPEDIQYF. Variable domain in full (rest from reference TRBV19 and TRBJ2-4): DGGITQSPKYLFRKEGQNVTLSCEQNLNHDAMYWYRQDPGQGLRLIYYSQIVNDFQKGDIAEGYSVSREKKESFPLTVTSAQKNPTAFYLCASSPRTPEDIQYFGAGTRLSVL.

This clonotype was detected ten times or more. The CDR3 protein is CASRVPGLYGYTF. The CDR3 region has the DNA TGTGCCAGCAGGGTGCCGGGACTTTATGGCTACACCTTC. This chain joins TRBV6-2 or TRBV6-3 and TRBJ1-2; a weak D match, TRBD1 (5 bases). In germline, CDR1 is MNHEY, CDR2 SVGEGT. Deletions cut 6 bases from V and 5 bases from J, with 13 bases between. The CDR3 loop spans 13 amino acids.

The V and J genes are TRBV6-2 or TRBV6-3 and TRBJ1-3; D unclear. The CDR3 covers 14 residues. CDR1 and CDR2 from the germline V gene are MNHEY and SVGEGT. V shed 6 bases and J shed 0 bases, with 9 bases lying between them. In nucleotides, the CDR3 is TGTGCCAGCAGGACTTCTAGCTCTGGAAACACCATATATTTT. This codes for CASRTSSSGNTIYF.

This clonotype was counted many times. This chain links TRBV29-1 with TRBJ2-2; D may be TRBD1 or TRBD2 (5 bases each). The CDR3 is made up of 13 amino acids. Trimming removed 6 bases at V and 2 bases at J, with 10 bases between. Germline V CDR1 and CDR2: SQVTM, ANQGSEA. The CDR3, as DNA: TGCAGCGTCTGGGACCCAAACACCGGGGAGCTGTTTTTT. It is translated as CSVWDPNTGELFF.

This clonotype came up many times. The gene calls are TRBV20-1 and TRBJ2-7; 10 nucleotides align to TRBD2. Per germline, CDR1 DFQATT and CDR2 SNEGSKA (reference sequence). V was pared by 0 bases and J by 1 base, with 6 bases of the junction left unmatched. The CDR3 spans 16 residues. The CDR3 sequence is CSARDLAGAISYEQYF. CDR3 bases: TGCAGTGCTAGAGATCTAGCGGGGGCTATATCCTACGAGCAGTACTTC.

In this sample, this clonotype turned up many times. The rearrangement joins TRBV7-2 to TRBJ1-1; maybe TRBD1 (6 bases). The germline CDR1 and CDR2 sequences are SGHTA and FQGNSA. This CDR3 region has 18 residues. V shed 0 bases and J shed 4 bases, with 21 bases lying between them. CDR3 bases: TGTGCCAGCAGCTTAGCTGCGGGGGGGCTTAGGAGGGCCACTGAAGCTTTCTTT. This encodes CASSLAAGGLRRATEAFF.

The chain employs TRBV28 and TRBJ1-1; D is unresolved. The V and J ends lost 7 bases and 3 bases respectively, with 12 bases between them. The V gene's germline CDR1 is MDHEN and CDR2 SYDVKM. The CDR3 totals 13 residues. This CDR3 is CASIEGGDTEAFF. CDR3 DNA: TGTGCCAGCATTGAGGGCGGGGACACTGAAGCTTTCTTT.